This is a list of T cell receptor beta chains from one sample in a study of cytomegalovirus exposure and HLA in healthy donors. The protocol was immunoSEQ multiplex PCR, while the TCRdb copy is restricted to in-frame clones and leaves out a portion. This table holds under 200,000 clones, roughly 80% found once. Sequences were obtained from PBMCs. All receptors derive from a girl aged 2 to 9 in good health and CMV-seropositive. Each CDR3 is given without its conserved first and last residue.

TRBJ1-3	12	TRBV9	ASSVGTAAETIY
TRBJ1-2	11	TRBV2	ASSGDRSEGYT
TRBJ2-5	13	TRBV15	ATSWRRAGDETQY
TRBJ2-7	15	TRBV28	ASSFFQGRYNSYEQY
TRBJ2-1	13	TRBV7-3	ASSLDYGSYNEQF
TRBJ2-5	14	TRBV30	AWRGTGSRNQETQY
TRBJ2-3	13	TRBV10-1	ASSEGVAAEDTQY
TRBJ1-2	10	TRBV29-1	SVDARGYGYT
TRBJ1-1	13	TRBV28	ASSYRPRGFTEAF
TRBJ2-7	14	TRBV4-1	ASSHWTSGRDYEQY
TRBJ1-2	10	TRBV30	AWTPGGRGYT
TRBJ1-2	11	TRBV6-5	ASSSRTASGYT
TRBJ1-2	14	TRBV30	AWSPTGWKSNYGYT
TRBJ2-5	11	TRBV6-5	ASSYSTQETQY
TRBJ2-6	13	TRBV27	ASKRVSSGANVLT
TRBJ1-4	14	TRBV11-2	ASSRGEGTTNEKLF
TRBJ2-2	14	TRBV5-4	ASSTEVGANTGELF
TRBJ2-5	9	TRBV20-1	SARSQETQY
TRBJ2-7	13	TRBV30	AWSTPTGLANEQY
TRBJ2-1	11	TRBV6-6	GTGAGSYNEQF
TRBJ1-5	13	TRBV5-8	ASSGSGSTYQPQH
TRBJ1-2	9	TRBV29-1	SVEGGEGYT
TRBJ1-1	13	TRBV5-1	ASSPSLEAYTEAF
TRBJ1-1	12	TRBV19	ASRTGAGNTEAF
TRBJ2-7	11	TRBV4-1	ASSTGVSYEQY
TRBJ2-7	8	TRBV1	TSTKREQY
TRBJ2-5	14	TRBV5-4	ASSEPGLAVQETQY
TRBJ2-1	12	TRBV10-1	ASSDSDRANEQF
TRBJ2-1	14	TRBV2	ASSAPGLGGGNEQF
TRBJ2-5	12	TRBV27	ASSPRVEQETQY
TRBJ2-3	9	TRBV30	GRGVGDTQY
TRBJ2-3	12	TRBV25-1	ATRDRGGTDTQY
TRBJ1-5	14	TRBV28	ASSLRQGPYNQPQH
TRBJ2-1	16	TRBV6-4	ASSDSTGQGSQFKEQF
TRBJ2-7	12	TRBV5-3	ARNPQGFAYEQY
TRBJ1-5	11	TRBV15	ATARGDNQPQH